The 3 T cell receptor beta chains below come from one sample, sequenced in a study of somatic mutations in cytotoxic T cells in rheumatoid arthritis. Sequencing was performed with immunoSEQ multiplex PCR; in TCRdb, only in-frame clones are kept and a portion is missing. The sample records a few thousand clones, roughly 80% being singletons. The sequenced sample consisted of CD8+ T cells sorted from blood. These receptors all come from a woman aged 50 to 60 with rheumatoid arthritis.

The V gene is TRBV7-5, the J gene TRBJ1-2; the table assigns TRBD1, which was not confirmed against the DNA. TRBV7-5 is labeled a pseudogene. CDR3 size: 18 residues. The CDR3 is CARSLGTGGQGAQGGYTF. The CDR3 nucleotides read TGTGCCAGAAGCTTAGGGACTGGCGGGCAGGGGGCGCAGGGTGGCTACACCTTC.

This clone was picked up a small number of times. The genes are TRBV30 and TRBJ2-7, with TRBD1 matching 9 bases. Germline assignment: CDR1 GTSNPN and CDR2 SVGIG (reference sequence). The CDR3 is 12 residues long. J gave up 2 bases and V 5 bases, and 1 base lay outside the gene matches. This chain's CDR3 is CAWGQGPYEQYF. DNA of the CDR3: TGTGCCTGGGGACAGGGGCCCTACGAGCAGTACTTC.

The J gene is TRBJ1-3, the V gene TRBV7-9; D perhaps matches TRBD1 (5 bases). CDR3 length: 13 residues. Trimming cost V 5 bases and J 1 base, with 6 bases left between them. CDR1 and CDR2 (germline): SEHNR, FQNEAQ (reference sequence). For the CDR3, the DNA is TGTGCCAGCAGCGCAGGGTCTGGAAACACCATATATTTT. Translation: CASSAGSGNTIYF. The complete variable domain, with remaining parts taken from reference TRBV7-9 and TRBJ1-3, reads DTGVSQNPRHKITKRGQNVTFRCDPISEHNRLYWYRQTLGQGPEFLTYFQNEAQLEKSRLLSDRFSAERPKGSFSTLEIQRTEQGDSAMYLCASSAGSGNTIYFGEGSWLTVV.